These T cell receptor beta chains were read from a single sample in a study of cytomegalovirus exposure and HLA in healthy donors. Only in-frame clones appear in the TCRdb table, and some are missing; sequencing was by immunoSEQ multiplex PCR. The sample carries 130,000 to 150,000 clones, over 60% recorded once. Sequencing was carried out using PBMCs. All receptors derive from a man aged 35 to 55 in good health and CMV-seropositive. CDR3s include the opening cysteine and the closing phenylalanine or tryptophan. D genes are given only for firm matches. Clone size is stated in some rows and not others, as once, few, many or a class when expanded.

d_gene: TRBD2
abundance: NA
v_gene: TRBV7-3
j_gene: TRBJ2-1
len: 20
CDR3aa: CASSSIHLVSSGGTYNEQFF
CDR3nt: TGTGCCAGCAGCTCCATACATCTTGTGAGTAGCGGGGGAACCTACAATGAGCAGTTCTTC

d_gene: TRBD2
abundance: NA
v_gene: TRBV19
j_gene: TRBJ2-4
len: 18
CDR3aa: CASSSIAGEAKFRNIQYF
CDR3nt: TGTGCCAGTAGTTCAATAGCGGGAGAGGCAAAGTTTAGAAACATTCAGTACTTC

d_gene: TRBD1
abundance: once
v_gene: TRBV6-5
j_gene: TRBJ2-7
len: 15
CDR3aa: CASSGGQASSYEQYF
CDR3nt: TGTGCCAGCAGTGGAGGACAGGCCAGCTCCTACGAGCAGTACTTC

d_gene: TRBD1
abundance: once
v_gene: TRBV30
j_gene: TRBJ1-6
len: 14
CDR3aa: CAWSVRGRNSPLHF
CDR3nt: TGTGCCTGGAGTGTCAGGGGGCGAAATTCACCCCTCCACTTT

d_gene: TRBD1
abundance: NA
v_gene: TRBV5-3
j_gene: TRBJ1-5
len: 14
CDR3aa: CADGHTGDNQPQHF
CDR3nt: TGTGCCGACGGGCATACAGGGGACAATCAGCCCCAGCATTTT

d_gene: TRBD1
abundance: NA
v_gene: TRBV5-4
j_gene: TRBJ2-7
len: 15
CDR3aa: CASTFGQGASYEQYF
CDR3nt: TGTGCCAGCACCTTCGGCCAGGGGGCTTCTTACGAGCAGTACTTC

d_gene: TRBD2
abundance: few
v_gene: TRBV19
j_gene: TRBJ2-7
len: 16
CDR3aa: CASSMLPQAGAYEQYF
CDR3nt: TGTGCCAGTAGTATGCTCCCCCAGGCGGGAGCCTACGAGCAGTACTTC

d_gene: TRBD2
abundance: NA
v_gene: TRBV6-5
j_gene: TRBJ2-3
len: 14
CDR3aa: CASSPGLAGYTQYF
CDR3nt: TGTGCCAGCAGTCCGGGACTAGCGGGCTATACGCAGTATTTT

d_gene: NA
abundance: NA
v_gene: TRBV7-9
j_gene: TRBJ1-1
len: 15
CDR3aa: CSSSFWRGSHTEAFF
CDR3nt: TGTTCCAGCAGCTTTTGGAGGGGTAGTCACACTGAAGCTTTCTTT

d_gene: NA
abundance: NA
v_gene: TRBV7-6
j_gene: TRBJ2-7
len: 13
CDR3aa: CASTSGGAEEQYF
CDR3nt: TGTGCCAGCACCTCTGGAGGGGCTGAGGAGCAGTACTTC

d_gene: NA
abundance: NA
v_gene: TRBV15
j_gene: TRBJ1-5
len: 14
CDR3aa: CATSSRRGEQPQHF
CDR3nt: TGTGCCACCAGCAGTCGTCGGGGGGAGCAGCCCCAGCATTTT

d_gene: NA
abundance: NA
v_gene: TRBV11-3
j_gene: TRBJ1-1
len: 14
CDR3aa: CASSSAGKDTEAFF
CDR3nt: TGTGCCAGCAGCTCCGCAGGGAAAGACACTGAAGCTTTCTTT

d_gene: TRBD1
abundance: NA
v_gene: TRBV2
j_gene: TRBJ1-5
len: 13
CDR3aa: CASSFRGSQPQHF
CDR3nt: TGTGCCAGCAGCTTCAGGGGGAGTCAGCCCCAGCATTTT

d_gene: TRBD1
abundance: NA
v_gene: TRBV30
j_gene: TRBJ1-2
len: 14
CDR3aa: CAWSPPGQGRGYTF
CDR3nt: TGTGCCTGGAGTCCCCCGGGACAGGGGCGCGGCTACACCTTC

d_gene: NA
abundance: once
v_gene: TRBV19
j_gene: TRBJ2-3
len: 16
CDR3aa: CASSIQGQVGADTQYF
CDR3nt: TGTGCCAGTAGTATACAGGGTCAGGTTGGGGCAGATACGCAGTATTTT

d_gene: TRBD1
abundance: NA
v_gene: TRBV13
j_gene: TRBJ2-5
len: 16
CDR3aa: CASSSAGTGAQETQYF
CDR3nt: TGTGCCAGCAGCAGCGCCGGGACAGGGGCCCAAGAGACCCAGTACTTC

d_gene: TRBD2
abundance: NA
v_gene: TRBV7-9
j_gene: TRBJ2-1
len: 17
CDR3aa: CASSLGAGAGGRNEQFF
CDR3nt: TGTGCCAGCAGCTTAGGGGCCGGGGCGGGGGGACGGAATGAGCAGTTCTTC

d_gene: TRBD1
abundance: NA
v_gene: TRBV5-5
j_gene: TRBJ1-5
len: 15
CDR3aa: CASSLYAQGVQPQHF
CDR3nt: TGTGCCAGCAGCTTGTATGCACAGGGGGTTCAGCCCCAGCATTTT

d_gene: TRBD2
abundance: NA
v_gene: TRBV30
j_gene: TRBJ2-5
len: 14
CDR3aa: CAWSVGGSGETQYF
CDR3nt: TGTGCCTGGAGTGTTGGCGGGAGCGGGGAGACCCAGTACTTC

d_gene: NA
abundance: NA
v_gene: TRBV2
j_gene: TRBJ1-2
len: 13
CDR3aa: CATNPGTNYGYTF
CDR3nt: TGTGCCACCAATCCGGGAACTAACTATGGCTACACCTTC

d_gene: NA
abundance: NA
v_gene: TRBV21-1
j_gene: TRBJ2-7
len: 16
CDR3aa: CASSAYRENSTYEQYF
CDR3nt: TGTGCCAGCAGCGCGTACCGGGAAAACTCTACCTACGAGCAGTACTTC

d_gene: NA
abundance: NA
v_gene: TRBV28
j_gene: TRBJ2-7
len: 14
CDR3aa: CASSLRGNLYEQYF
CDR3nt: TGTGCCAGCAGTTTAAGGGGTAATCTCTACGAGCAGTACTTC

d_gene: TRBD1
abundance: NA
v_gene: TRBV4-1
j_gene: TRBJ1-2
len: 15
CDR3aa: CASSQVFQGDYGYTF
CDR3nt: TGCGCCAGCAGCCAAGTGTTTCAGGGGGACTATGGCTACACCTTC

d_gene: TRBD2
abundance: NA
v_gene: TRBV6-6
j_gene: TRBJ2-3
len: 16
CDR3aa: CASSYIVVAGTDTQYF
CDR3nt: TGTGCCAGCAGTTACATAGTAGTAGCGGGAACAGATACGCAGTATTTT

d_gene: TRBD1
abundance: NA
v_gene: TRBV14
j_gene: TRBJ2-7
len: 13
CDR3aa: CASSQAGGGEQYF
CDR3nt: TGTGCCAGCAGTCAAGCAGGGGGCGGCGAGCAGTACTTC